These 20 T cell receptor beta chains were sequenced from one sample in a study of Tregs in tolerant kidney transplant recipients. Sequencing was performed with immunoSEQ multiplex PCR; in TCRdb, only in-frame clones are kept and a portion is missing. The sample has 90,000 to 130,000 clones; around 89% are singletons. The starting material was CD4+ T cells from blood, obtained before the transplant. These receptors came from a human donor who received a combined kidney and bone marrow transplant.

The chain has TRBV19 and TRBJ1-5; no clear D. This CDR3 comprises 14 residues. Germline V gene data show CDR1 as LNHDA and CDR2 as SQIVND (reference sequence). Between the trimmed V and J ends, which lost 3 bases and 5 bases, there was a span of 11 bases. Here the CDR3 DNA reads TGTGCCAGTAGTATCGGGAGACTTGATCAGCCCCAGCATTTT. Protein product: CASSIGRLDQPQHF. The complete variable domain, with remaining parts taken from reference TRBV19 and TRBJ1-5, reads DGGITQSPKYLFRKEGQNVTLSCEQNLNHDAMYWYRQDPGQGLRLIYYSQIVNDFQKGDIAEGYSVSREKKESFPLTVTSAQKNPTAFYLCASSIGRLDQPQHFGDGTRLSIL.

The chain employs TRBV5-6 and TRBJ1-2; 7 bases match TRBD1. The V segment lost 0 bases and the J segment 7 bases; nucleotides outside the gene matches: 9. From germline, CDR1 is SGHDT and CDR2 YYEEEE. This CDR3 has 15 residues. The CDR3 loop reads CASSLGQGGWSGYTF. The CDR3 DNA is TGTGCCAGCAGCTTGGGGCAGGGGGGATGGAGTGGCTACACCTTC. Using reference TRBV5-6 and TRBJ1-2 for the parts outside the CDR3, the full variable domain is DAGVTQSPTHLIKTRGQQVTLRCSPKSGHDTVSWYQQALGQGPQFIFQYYEEEERQRGNFPDRFSGHQFPNYSSELNVNALLLGDSALYLCASSLGQGGWSGYTFGSGTRLTVV.

The chain recombines TRBV19 with TRBJ1-4, with a weak D call TRBD1 (5 bases). The CDR3 is 13 amino acids. V was cut by 6 bases and J by 7 bases, with 12 bases left in between. Per germline, CDR1 LNHDA and CDR2 SQIVND (reference sequence). The CDR3, as DNA: TGTGCCAGTAGCCCCCGGGGGAGTGAAAAACTGTTTTTT. Its translation: CASSPRGSEKLFF.

The rearrangement joins TRBV28 to TRBJ2-7; D gene ambiguous. CDR1 is MDHEN and CDR2 is SYDVKM in the germline V gene. There are 14 residues in the CDR3. V lost 5 bases, J lost 0 bases, and 11 bases lay in between. The DNA for the CDR3 is TGTGCCAGCAGTCCCTCCGACACCTCCTACGAGCAGTACTTC. This encodes CASSPSDTSYEQYF.

This clone was detected once. CDR3 in amino acids: CASSLSSPGSPKLFF. DNA of the CDR3: TGTGCCAGCAGCTTGTCTTCTCCGGGAAGCCCTAAACTGTTTTTT. The rearrangement links TRBV5-8 to TRBJ1-4; D not resolved. The germline CDR1 and CDR2 sequences are SGHTS and YDEGEE. This CDR3 is 15 amino acids long. Trimming pared 1 base from V and 11 bases from J, leaving 18 bases between.

The V and J genes are TRBV18 and TRBJ1-1; D uncertain. V was cut by 4 bases and J by 4 bases, with 10 bases left in between. This CDR3 region has 13 residues. CDR1 KGHSH and CDR2 LQKENI come from the germline V gene. This CDR3 is CASSRVEGTEAFF. The CDR3 coding sequence is TGTGCCAGCTCACGCGTTGAGGGCACTGAAGCTTTCTTT.

The chain joins TRBV27 to TRBJ1-1; D is perhaps TRBD1 (6 bases). V was clipped by 4 bases and J by 11 bases, with 23 bases between them. The CDR3 has 15 amino acids. Germline-derived CDR1 and CDR2 are MNHEY and SMNVEV (reference sequence). CDR3 loop: CASSSSTEGGGRAFF. The DNA of the CDR3 is TGTGCCAGCAGTTCCTCAACGGAGGGGGGAGGGAGGGCTTTCTTT.

This rearrangement joins TRBV19 to TRBJ1-5; D call uncertain. CDR1 is LNHDA and CDR2 is SQIVND in the germline V gene (reference sequence). V lost 5 bases, J lost 7 bases, and 9 bases lay in between. The CDR3 loop spans 12 amino acids. This chain's CDR3 is CASSWGGQPQHF. CDR3 sequence (DNA): TGTGCCAGTAGTTGGGGAGGACAGCCCCAGCATTTT.

This chain joins TRBV9 and TRBJ2-1, with D possibly being TRBD2 (6 bases). V was shortened by 0 bases and J by 7 bases, with 8 bases between the two germline ends. Germline-derived CDR1 and CDR2 are SGDLS and YYNGEE. CDR3 length equals 13 residues. In DNA form, the CDR3 reads TGTGCCAGCAGCGTAGGACTAGGGAATGAGCAGTTCTTC. Its protein is CASSVGLGNEQFF. Drawing the rest from reference TRBV9 and TRBJ2-1, the complete variable domain is DSGVTQTPKHLITATGQRVTLRCSPRSGDLSVYWYQQSLDQGLQFLIQYYNGEERAKGNILERFSAQQFPDLHSELNLSSLELGDSALYFCASSVGLGNEQFFGPGTRLTVL.

The rearrangement joins TRBV27 to TRBJ2-3, with unresolved D. This CDR3 is 13 amino acids long. CDR1 and CDR2 (germline): MNHEY, SMNVEV (reference sequence). V was pared by 10 bases and J by 2 bases, with 13 bases between. CDR3 DNA: TGTGCCACCTCAGTCATCCCCACAGATACGCAGTATTTT. Translation: CATSVIPTDTQYF.

The CDR3 DNA reads as TGTGCCTGGAGTACCACCGGGACTATTACCTCCTACAATGAGCAGTTCTTC. Protein product: CAWSTTGTITSYNEQFF. V is TRBV30 and J is TRBJ2-1, with 7 bases aligning to TRBD2. This CDR3 comprises 17 residues. Germline assignment: CDR1 GTSNPN and CDR2 SVGIG (reference sequence). V was clipped by 2 bases and J by 0 bases; unmatched bases: 10.

The CDR3 sequence: CASSLPRGTNYGYTF. The CDR3 nucleotides are TGTGCCAGCAGCCTCCCTCGGGGGACTAACTATGGCTACACCTTC. The chain uses TRBV28 and TRBJ1-2; D may be TRBD1 (5 bases). Germline lookup yields CDR1 MDHEN and CDR2 SYDVKM. Trimming removed 6 bases from V and 0 bases from J, with 14 bases in between. The CDR3 extends over 15 amino acids.

The V call is TRBV5-1, the J call TRBJ2-7; 9 positions match TRBD2. Germline V gene data show CDR1 as SGHRS and CDR2 as YFSETQ. The CDR3 sequence is 16 residues long. V trimming: 4 bases; J trimming: 5 bases; junction bases outside the gene matches: 13. The CDR3 spells CASSPGGTSLGDEQYF. For the CDR3, the DNA is TGCGCCAGCAGCCCGGGGGGGACTAGCCTCGGGGACGAGCAGTACTTC. The whole variable domain, remainder taken from reference TRBV5-1 and TRBJ2-7, is KAGVTQTPRYLIKTRGQQVTLSCSPISGHRSVSWYQQTPGQGLQFLFEYFSETQRNKGNFPGRFSGRQFSNSRSEMNVSTLELGDSALYLCASSPGGTSLGDEQYFGPGTRLTVT.

The V call is TRBV2, the J call TRBJ2-3, with TRBD2 matching 10 bases. J was trimmed by 2 bases and V by 1 base; bases with no gene match: 6. The CDR3 has 17 residues. Germline V gives CDR1 SNHLY, CDR2 FYNNEI. In DNA form, the CDR3 reads TGTGCCAGCAGTGAAGGGCCTAGCGGGGGCCTCACAGATACGCAGTATTTT. It codes for CASSEGPSGGLTDTQYF.

The chain combines TRBV6-6 with TRBJ1-2, with TRBD1 matching over 7 bases. Losses at the gene ends were 5 bases for V and 2 bases for J; bases not matched to a gene: 5. The CDR3 length is 14 residues. Per the germline V gene, CDR1 is MNHNY and CDR2 is SVGAGI (reference sequence). CDR3 region: CASSTPTGNYGYTF. The CDR3 DNA reads TGTGCCAGCAGTACCCCGACAGGGAACTATGGCTACACCTTC.

V gene TRBV30 combines with J gene TRBJ2-7, with TRBD1 identical over 9 bases. V lost 4 bases and J lost 5; bases outside the gene matches: 15. The CDR3 contains 16 residues. The germline V gene encodes CDR1 GTSNPN and CDR2 SVGIG (reference sequence). The chain's CDR3 is CAWNPRDRVLWNEQYF. In DNA form, the CDR3 reads TGTGCCTGGAACCCCCGGGACAGGGTTCTTTGGAACGAGCAGTACTTC.

The sample holds one count of this clone. This chain joins TRBV7-2 and TRBJ1-4; 7 bases align to TRBD1. J lost 4 bases, V lost 6 bases, and 5 bases had no gene match. Germline assignment: CDR1 SGHTA and CDR2 FQGNSA. CDR3 size: 14 residues. The CDR3 coding sequence is TGTGCCAGCAGACTAGGGGGCTTTAATGAAAAACTGTTTTTT. Translation gives CASRLGGFNEKLFF.

The V call is TRBV10-3, the J call TRBJ1-2; D might be TRBD1 (5 bases). The CDR3 runs to 17 residues. Trimming took 3 bases from V and 6 from J, leaving 23 bases between them. Germline loops: CDR1 ENHRY, CDR2 SYGVKD. CDR3 sequence (DNA): TGTGCCATCAGTGAAGGATGGTTAATGGGACTTGAGCATGGCTACACCTTC. It is translated as CAISEGWLMGLEHGYTF.

The chain carries TRBV5-1 and TRBJ2-3; D remains ambiguous. The germline V gene has CDR1 SGHRS and CDR2 YFSETQ. Trimming cost V 8 bases and J 4 bases, with 20 bases left between them. The CDR3 contains 15 residues. CDR3 DNA: TGCGCCAGTAGATCTCAGGCAAACCAGGCAGATACGCAGTATTTT. Its translation: CASRSQANQADTQYF.

V usage is TRBV11-2 and J usage is TRBJ1-1; D unclear. Trimming removed 7 bases at V and 11 bases at J, with 14 bases between. CDR1 and CDR2 from the germline V gene are SGHAT and FQNNGV. This CDR3 contains 11 residues. The CDR3 is CASKLQESAFF. DNA for the CDR3: TGTGCCAGCAAACTCCAAGAATCGGCTTTCTTT.